Below are 5 T cell receptor beta chains sequenced from a single sample in a study of PD-1 blockade in classical Hodgkin lymphoma. Every patient had relapsed following autologous stem cell transplantation, and cohorts differed in brentuximab vedotin exposure. Here immunoSEQ multiplex PCR was the method, and the copy in TCRdb shows in-frame clones only, minus some. The sample contains nearly 100,000 clones, approximately 88% of which appear only once. Sequencing used peripheral blood mononuclear cells (PBMCs), obtained at baseline. Every receptor here comes from a human donor with classical Hodgkin lymphoma.

The V call is TRBV6-1, the J call TRBJ1-2, with D possibly matching TRBD1 (5 bases). In germline, CDR1 is MNHNS, CDR2 SASEGT. This CDR3 contains 13 residues. Trimming took 6 bases from V and 5 from J, leaving 13 bases between them. CDR3 sequence: CASSRGDDYGYTF. CDR3 DNA: TGTGCCAGCAGCCGGGGGGATGATTATGGCTACACCTTC.

This clone was observed a few times. The chain links TRBV2 to TRBJ2-7; D call uncertain. The V end was cut by 8 bases, the J end by 2 bases, with 7 bases between. This CDR3 spans 11 amino acids. Germline V CDR1 and CDR2: SNHLY, FYNNEI. For the CDR3, the DNA is TGTGCCAGCTCGCCCCCCTACGAGCAGTACTTC. This codes for CASSPPYEQYF.

The chain has TRBV30 and TRBJ1-2, with D hard to call. Germline CDR1 and CDR2: GTSNPN and SVGIG (reference sequence). With 0 bases removed from V and 7 bases from J, the gap between germline ends came to 15 bases. The CDR3 totals 14 residues. The CDR3: CAWSVPGDPPGYTF. The CDR3 nucleotides read TGTGCCTGGAGTGTACCCGGCGATCCGCCTGGCTACACCTTC. Full variable domain (remainder filled in from reference TRBV30 and TRBJ1-2): SQTIHQWPATLVQPVGSPLSLECTVEGTSNPNLYWYRQAAGRGLQLLFYSVGIGQISSEVPQNLSASRPQDRQFILSSKKLLLSDSGFYLCAWSVPGDPPGYTFGSGTRLTVV.

The chain couples TRBV15 to TRBJ1-2; 10 bases fit TRBD1. J gave up 0 bases and V 2 bases, and 3 bases lay outside the gene matches. The CDR3 is 16 amino acids. Germline V gene data show CDR1 as LNHNV and CDR2 as YYDKDF (reference sequence). In DNA, the CDR3 is TGTGCCACCAGCAGATCGACAGGGGGCACTAACTATGGCTACACCTTC. Protein: CATSRSTGGTNYGYTF.

This clone was recorded once. The V call is TRBV6-5, the J call TRBJ1-5; D possibly corresponds to TRBD1 (6 bases). The V end was cut by 8 bases, the J end by 6 bases, with 14 bases between. The CDR3 consists of 13 residues. Germline-derived CDR1 and CDR2 are MNHEY and SVGAGI. The CDR3 loop is CASRGGEGQPQHF. In DNA form, the CDR3 reads TGTGCCAGCCGAGGGGGAGAAGGTCAGCCCCAGCATTTT.